This T cell receptor beta chain was retrieved from a study of blood T cells in healthy people across ages. Study-level points and caveats: Greater diversity and more naive CD4+ cells were seen in long-lived donors than in aged donors.

Next came a second PCR, run for about 6 to 12 cycles, which used a sample-barcoded 5' primer along with a J-beta primer mix. A single record per CDR3 protein comes from TCRdb applying MiXCR to the 5' RACE reads. The data contain 500,000 to 700,000 distinct CDR3 sequences, roughly 30% of them singletons. About this clonotype: Its antigen is not known. This sequence may be a read error, since a much larger clone differs from it by one base.

The CDR3 is 16 residues long. V lost 4 bases to trimming and J lost 5 bases, with 21 bases between them. The germline V gene encodes CDR1 MNHEY and CDR2 SVGEGT. This clonotype was sampled from a woman older than 75 in good health. The sequenced sample was blood. The rearrangement links TRBV6-2 or TRBV6-3 to TRBJ2-7; the D call may be TRBD1 or TRBD2 (5 bases each). The CDR3 DNA reads TGTGCCAGCAGTTCTAATAGACTCCGTCGGGGCCACGAGCAGTACTTC. It encodes CASSSNRLRRGHEQYF.